This TCR beta chain was observed in a study of CD8 T cells in ankylosing spondylitis. Findings and caveats of the study: The study looked at matched synovial fluid samples from ankylosing spondylitis patients. Disease-linked clones were reported to be significantly enriched there. Peripheral blood samples showed relatively rare disease-linked clones, and these clones were CD8+. Seemingly distinctive of ankylosing spondylitis blood was a TCR beta motif formed by eight highly homologous variants. Both synovial fluid and blood in reactive arthritis had previously been reported to carry some motif variants.

TCRdb redid the calling of the 5' RACE reads with MiXCR, one entry per CDR3 protein. The sample records fewer than 400,000 distinct CDR3 sequences, approximately 14% being singletons. This CDR3 is 14 amino acids long. Trimming removed 6 bases from V and 3 bases from J; junction bases left unmatched: 1. This clonotype was seen many times. The antigen remains unidentified. The chain is built from TRBV12-3 or TRBV12-4 and TRBJ2-2, with 10 bases matching TRBD2. The clonotype originates from a male donor with ankylosing spondylitis or in good health (not recorded which). The sequencing input was blood, either unsorted or a sorted T cell fraction (not recorded which). CDR3 region: CASRGLADTGELFF. The CDR3 DNA follows: TGTGCCAGCAGAGGACTAGCGGACACCGGGGAGCTGTTTTTT.